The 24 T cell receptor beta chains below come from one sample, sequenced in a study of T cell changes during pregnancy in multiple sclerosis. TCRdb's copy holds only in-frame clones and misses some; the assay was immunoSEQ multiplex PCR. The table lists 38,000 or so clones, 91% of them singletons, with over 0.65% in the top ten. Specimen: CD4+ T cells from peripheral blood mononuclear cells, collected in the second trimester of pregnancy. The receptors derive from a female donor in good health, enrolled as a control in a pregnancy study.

CDR3: CASRNTGQGGQPQHF. In nucleotides, the CDR3 is TGTGCCAGTAGGAATACAGGACAGGGAGGACAGCCCCAGCATTTT. This sequence joins TRBV19 and TRBJ1-5; 8 bases align to TRBD1. Germline V gene data show CDR1 as LNHDA and CDR2 as SQIVND (reference sequence). The CDR3 is 15 residues long. With V trimmed by 6 bases and J by 7 bases, 11 bases remained unmatched.

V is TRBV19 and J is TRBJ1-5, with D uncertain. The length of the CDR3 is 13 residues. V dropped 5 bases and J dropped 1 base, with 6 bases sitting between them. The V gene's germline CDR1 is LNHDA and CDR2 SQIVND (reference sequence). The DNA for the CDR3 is TGTGCCAGTAGTCGAGAGAGCAATCAGCCCCAGCATTTT. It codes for CASSRESNQPQHF.

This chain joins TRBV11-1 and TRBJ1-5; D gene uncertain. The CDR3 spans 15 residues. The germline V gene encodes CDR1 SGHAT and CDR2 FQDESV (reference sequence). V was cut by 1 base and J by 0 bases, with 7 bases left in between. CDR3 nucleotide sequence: TGTGCCAGCAGCTTAGGCCCAGGTAGCAATCAGCCCCAGCATTTT. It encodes CASSLGPGSNQPQHF.

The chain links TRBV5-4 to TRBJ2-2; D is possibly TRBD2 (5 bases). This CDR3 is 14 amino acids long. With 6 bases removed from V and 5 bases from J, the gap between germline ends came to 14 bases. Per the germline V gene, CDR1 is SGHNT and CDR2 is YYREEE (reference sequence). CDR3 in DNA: TGTGCCAGCACTTTTCTAGCCGGGACCGGGGAGCTGTTTTTT. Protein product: CASTFLAGTGELFF.

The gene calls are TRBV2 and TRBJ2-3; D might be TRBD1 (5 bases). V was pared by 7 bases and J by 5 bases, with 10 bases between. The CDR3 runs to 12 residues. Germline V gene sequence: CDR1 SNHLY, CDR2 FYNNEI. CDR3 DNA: TGTGCCAGCAATCAGGGCAAAGATACGCAGTATTTT. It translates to CASNQGKDTQYF.

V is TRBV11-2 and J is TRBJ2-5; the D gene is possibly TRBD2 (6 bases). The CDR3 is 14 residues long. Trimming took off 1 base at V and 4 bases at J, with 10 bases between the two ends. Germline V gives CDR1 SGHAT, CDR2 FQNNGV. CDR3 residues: CASSLGRGGETQYF. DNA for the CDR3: TGTGCCAGCAGCTTAGGGAGGGGTGGAGAGACCCAGTACTTC.

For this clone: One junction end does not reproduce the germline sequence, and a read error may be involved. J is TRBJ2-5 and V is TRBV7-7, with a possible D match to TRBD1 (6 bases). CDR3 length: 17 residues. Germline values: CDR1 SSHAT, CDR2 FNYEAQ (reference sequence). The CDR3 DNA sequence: TGTGCTAGCAGCCGCACCCACACAGGGCGGGCGCAAGAGACCCAGTACTTC. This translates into CASSRTHTGRAQETQYF.

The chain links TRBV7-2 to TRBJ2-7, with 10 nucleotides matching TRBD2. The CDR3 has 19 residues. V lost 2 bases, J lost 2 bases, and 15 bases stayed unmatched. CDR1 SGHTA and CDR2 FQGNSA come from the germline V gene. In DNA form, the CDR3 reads TGTGCCAGCAGCTTAAAGTCCCCCTCTAGCGGGGGCCCTGCCTACGAGCAGTACTTC. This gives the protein CASSLKSPSSGGPAYEQYF. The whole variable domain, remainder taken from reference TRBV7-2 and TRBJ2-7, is GAGVSQSPSNKVTEKGKDVELRCDPISGHTALYWYRQSLGQGLEFLIYFQGNSAPDKSGLPSDRFSAERTGGSVSTLTIQRTQQEDSAVYLCASSLKSPSSGGPAYEQYFGPGTRLTVT.

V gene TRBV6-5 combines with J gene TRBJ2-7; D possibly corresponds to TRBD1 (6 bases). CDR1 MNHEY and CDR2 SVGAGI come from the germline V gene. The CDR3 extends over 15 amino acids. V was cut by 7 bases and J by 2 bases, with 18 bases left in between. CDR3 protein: CASKSWGQNTYEQYF. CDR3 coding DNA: TGTGCCAGCAAAAGCTGGGGGCAGAATACCTACGAGCAGTACTTC.

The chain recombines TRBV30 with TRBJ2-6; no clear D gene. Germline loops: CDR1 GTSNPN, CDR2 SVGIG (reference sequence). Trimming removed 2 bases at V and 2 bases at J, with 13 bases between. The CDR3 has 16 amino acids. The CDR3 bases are TGTGCCTGGAGTTTTCCAGGTGGCACTGGGGCCAACGTCCTGACTTTC. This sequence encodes CAWSFPGGTGANVLTF.

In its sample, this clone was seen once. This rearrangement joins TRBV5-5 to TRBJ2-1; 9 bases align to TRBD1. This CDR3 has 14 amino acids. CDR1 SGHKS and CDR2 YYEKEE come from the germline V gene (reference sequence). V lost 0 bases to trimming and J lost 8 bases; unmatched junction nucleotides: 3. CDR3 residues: CASSLGQGVYEQFF. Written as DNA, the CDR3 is TGTGCCAGCAGCTTGGGACAGGGGGTCTATGAGCAGTTCTTC.

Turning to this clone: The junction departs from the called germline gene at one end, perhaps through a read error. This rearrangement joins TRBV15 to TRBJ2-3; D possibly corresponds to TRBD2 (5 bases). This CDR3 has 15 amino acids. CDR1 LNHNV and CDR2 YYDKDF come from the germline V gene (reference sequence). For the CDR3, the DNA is TGTGCCACCAGCGGAGATTTTAGCGCGACAGATACGCAGTATTTT. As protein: CATSGDFSATDTQYF.

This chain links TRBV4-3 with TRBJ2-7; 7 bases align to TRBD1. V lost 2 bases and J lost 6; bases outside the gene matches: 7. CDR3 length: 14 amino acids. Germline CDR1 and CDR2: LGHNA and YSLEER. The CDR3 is CASSQTRDSGEQYF. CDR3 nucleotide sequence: TGCGCCAGCAGCCAAACCCGGGACAGTGGCGAGCAGTACTTC.

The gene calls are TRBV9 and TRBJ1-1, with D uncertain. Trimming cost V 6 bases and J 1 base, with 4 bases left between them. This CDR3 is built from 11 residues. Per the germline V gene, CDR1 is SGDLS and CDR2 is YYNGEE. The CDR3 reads CASTSNTEAFF. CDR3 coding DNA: TGTGCCAGCACCTCGAACACTGAAGCTTTCTTT.

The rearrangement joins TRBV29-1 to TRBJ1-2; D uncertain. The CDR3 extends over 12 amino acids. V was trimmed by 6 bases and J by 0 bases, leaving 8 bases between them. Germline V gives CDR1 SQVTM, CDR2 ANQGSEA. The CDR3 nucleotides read TGCAGCGTATATAGTCCTAACTATGGCTACACCTTC. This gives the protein CSVYSPNYGYTF.

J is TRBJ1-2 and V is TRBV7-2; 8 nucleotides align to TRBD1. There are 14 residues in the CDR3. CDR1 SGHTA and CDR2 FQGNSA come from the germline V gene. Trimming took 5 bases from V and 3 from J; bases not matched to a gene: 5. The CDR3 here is CASSRDRLDYGYTF. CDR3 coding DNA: TGTGCCAGCAGCAGGGACAGGCTAGACTATGGCTACACCTTC.

The chain's CDR3 is CASSLWRGSTDTQYF. CDR3 sequence (DNA): TGTGCCAGCAGCTTGTGGCGGGGAAGCACAGATACGCAGTATTTT. The chain couples TRBV5-6 to TRBJ2-3, with D possibly matching TRBD2 (6 bases). The CDR3 sequence is 15 residues long. Germline lookup yields CDR1 SGHDT and CDR2 YYEEEE. The V end lost 1 base, the J end lost 0 bases, and 9 bases lay between the germline ends.

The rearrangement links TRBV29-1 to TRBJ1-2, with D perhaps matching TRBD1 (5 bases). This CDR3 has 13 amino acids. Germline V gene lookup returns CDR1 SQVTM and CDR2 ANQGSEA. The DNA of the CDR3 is TGCACCCAACAGCGGGGCTCTGGATATGGCTACACCTTC. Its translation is CTQQRGSGYGYTF.

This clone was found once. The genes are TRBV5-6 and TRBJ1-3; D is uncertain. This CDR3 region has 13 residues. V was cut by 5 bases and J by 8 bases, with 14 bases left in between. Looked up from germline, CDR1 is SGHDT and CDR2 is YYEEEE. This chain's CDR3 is CASRYSPSHTIYF. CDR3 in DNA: TGTGCCAGCAGGTATTCCCCTTCCCACACCATATATTTT.

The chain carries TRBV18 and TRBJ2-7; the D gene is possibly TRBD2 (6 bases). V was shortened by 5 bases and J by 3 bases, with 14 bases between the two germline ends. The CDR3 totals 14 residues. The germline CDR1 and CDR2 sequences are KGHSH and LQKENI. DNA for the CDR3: TGTGCCAGCTCAGCGGGACGGAACTACTACGAGCAGTACTTC. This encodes CASSAGRNYYEQYF.

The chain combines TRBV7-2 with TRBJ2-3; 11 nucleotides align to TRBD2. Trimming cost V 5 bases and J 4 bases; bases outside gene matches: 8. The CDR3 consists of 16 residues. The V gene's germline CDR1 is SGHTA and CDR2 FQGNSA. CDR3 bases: TGTGCCAGCAGCCCCCCTAGCGGGGGGTTCGCAGATACGCAGTATTTT. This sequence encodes CASSPPSGGFADTQYF.

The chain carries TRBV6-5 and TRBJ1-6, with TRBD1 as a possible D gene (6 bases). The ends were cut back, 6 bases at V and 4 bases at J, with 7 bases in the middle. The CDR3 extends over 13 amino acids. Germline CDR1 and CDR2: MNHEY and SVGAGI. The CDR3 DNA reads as TGTGCCAGCAGCGGACAGTATAATTCACCCCTCCACTTT. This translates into CASSGQYNSPLHF.

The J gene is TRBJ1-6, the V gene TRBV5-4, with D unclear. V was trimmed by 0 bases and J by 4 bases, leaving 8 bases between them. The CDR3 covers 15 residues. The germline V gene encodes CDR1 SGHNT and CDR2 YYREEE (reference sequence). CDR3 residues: CASSLATPYNSPLHF. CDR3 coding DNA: TGTGCCAGCAGCTTGGCGACACCGTATAATTCACCCCTCCACTTT.

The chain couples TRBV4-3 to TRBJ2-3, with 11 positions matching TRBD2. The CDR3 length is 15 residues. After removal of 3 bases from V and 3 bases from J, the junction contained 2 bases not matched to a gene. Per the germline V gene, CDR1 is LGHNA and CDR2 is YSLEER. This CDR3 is CASSHRTSGTDTQYF. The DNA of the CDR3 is TGCGCCAGCAGCCACCGGACTAGCGGGACAGATACGCAGTATTTT.